The rows below give T cell receptor beta chains drawn from one sample of a study of naive CD8 T cells in extremely preterm neonates. Data came from immunoSEQ multiplex PCR; TCRdb stores just in-frame clones and leaves some out. The sample shows 21,000 or so clones, 70% to 90% of them seen only once. Material for sequencing was naive CD8+ T cells from cord blood. The receptors derive from a boy who was born preterm. The CDR3 runs from the conserved cysteine through the conserved F or W. A D gene is named only where the DNA matches it firmly. Part of the rows lack a size; the others show once, few, many or a class for expanded clones.

d_gene: TRBD2
v_gene: TRBV4-1
j_gene: TRBJ2-7
abundance: NA
CDR3aa: CASSQDLAGGYEQYF
CDR3nt: TGCGCCAGCAGCCAAGATCTAGCGGGGGGGTACGAGCAGTACTTC

d_gene: NA
v_gene: TRBV9
j_gene: TRBJ2-3
abundance: NA
CDR3aa: CASSPERGTDTQYF
CDR3nt: TGTGCCAGCAGCCCAGAGCGGGGCACAGATACGCAGTATTTT

d_gene: NA
v_gene: TRBV27
j_gene: TRBJ1-6
abundance: NA
CDR3aa: CASALPPLHF
CDR3nt: TGTGCCAGCGCTTTGCCACCCCTCCACTTT

d_gene: TRBD1
v_gene: TRBV27
j_gene: TRBJ1-2
abundance: NA
CDR3aa: CASSLGQGLFGYTF
CDR3nt: TGTGCCAGCAGTTTAGGACAGGGTCTTTTCGGCTACACCTTC

d_gene: TRBD2
v_gene: TRBV5-1
j_gene: TRBJ2-5
abundance: NA
CDR3aa: CASSLATSGMIQETQYF
CDR3nt: TGCGCCAGCAGCTTGGCGACTAGCGGGATGATCCAAGAGACCCAGTACTTC

d_gene: TRBD1
v_gene: TRBV9
j_gene: TRBJ1-4
abundance: NA
CDR3aa: CASSARTGEEKLFF
CDR3nt: TGTGCCAGCAGCGCCAGGACAGGGGAGGAAAAACTGTTTTTT

d_gene: NA
v_gene: TRBV30
j_gene: TRBJ1-2
abundance: NA
CDR3aa: CAWRGGYTF
CDR3nt: TGTGCCTGGAGGGGGGGCTACACCTTC

d_gene: NA
v_gene: TRBV25-1
j_gene: TRBJ1-1
abundance: NA
CDR3aa: CASSGTNTEAFF
CDR3nt: TGTGCCAGCAGTGGGACAAACACTGAAGCTTTCTTT

d_gene: NA
v_gene: TRBV5-1
j_gene: TRBJ1-1
abundance: NA
CDR3aa: CASSLDTTEAFF
CDR3nt: TGCGCCAGCAGCTTGGACACCACTGAAGCTTTCTTT

d_gene: NA
v_gene: TRBV5-1
j_gene: TRBJ2-1
abundance: NA
CDR3aa: CASSYLNNEQFF
CDR3nt: TGCGCCAGCAGCTATCTTAACAATGAGCAGTTCTTC

d_gene: NA
v_gene: TRBV12-2
j_gene: TRBJ1-1
abundance: NA
CDR3aa: CASRFNQGPNTEAFF
CDR3nt: TGTGCAAGTCGCTTTAACCAGGGGCCGAACACTGAAGCTTTCTTT

d_gene: TRBD2
v_gene: TRBV4-1
j_gene: TRBJ2-2
abundance: NA
CDR3aa: CASSQEPGGLAGELFF
CDR3nt: TGCGCCAGCAGCCAAGAGCCGGGGGGGCTCGCCGGGGAGCTGTTTTTT

d_gene: TRBD2
v_gene: TRBV5-1
j_gene: TRBJ2-7
abundance: NA
CDR3aa: CASSWGLTAYEQYF
CDR3nt: TGCGCCAGCAGCTGGGGACTAACCGCCTACGAGCAGTACTTC

d_gene: NA
v_gene: TRBV9
j_gene: TRBJ2-3
abundance: NA
CDR3aa: CASSVAGSTDTQYF
CDR3nt: TGTGCCAGCAGCGTAGCGGGGAGCACAGATACGCAGTATTTT

d_gene: NA
v_gene: TRBV4-1
j_gene: TRBJ2-7
abundance: NA
CDR3aa: CASSQDISYEQYF
CDR3nt: TGCGCCAGCAGCCAAGACATATCCTACGAGCAGTACTTC

d_gene: NA
v_gene: TRBV10-3
j_gene: TRBJ1-2
abundance: NA
CDR3aa: CAISGNYGYTF
CDR3nt: TGTGCCATCAGTGGTAACTATGGCTACACCTTC

d_gene: TRBD1
v_gene: TRBV15
j_gene: TRBJ1-6
abundance: NA
CDR3aa: CATSRDRGNYNSPLHF
CDR3nt: TGTGCCACCAGCAGAGACAGGGGGAACTATAATTCACCCCTCCACTTT

d_gene: NA
v_gene: TRBV19
j_gene: TRBJ2-2
abundance: NA
CDR3aa: CASNNGGTSNTGELFF
CDR3nt: TGTGCCAGTAACAACGGGGGCACCTCGAACACCGGGGAGCTGTTTTTT

d_gene: NA
v_gene: TRBV7-7
j_gene: TRBJ2-3
abundance: once
CDR3aa: CASSLQITDTQYF
CDR3nt: TGTGCCAGCAGCTTACAAATCACAGATACGCAGTATTTT

d_gene: NA
v_gene: TRBV27
j_gene: TRBJ2-3
abundance: NA
CDR3aa: CASSLWTTDTQYF
CDR3nt: TGTGCCAGCAGTTTATGGACTACAGATACGCAGTATTTT

d_gene: NA
v_gene: TRBV12-5
j_gene: TRBJ1-1
abundance: once
CDR3aa: CASGLVQGTEAFF
CDR3nt: TGTGCTAGTGGTTTGGTACAGGGCACTGAAGCTTTCTTT

d_gene: NA
v_gene: TRBV27
j_gene: TRBJ1-2
abundance: NA
CDR3aa: CASSLSANYGYTF
CDR3nt: TGTGCCAGCAGTTTATCAGCTAACTATGGCTACACCTTC

d_gene: TRBD1
v_gene: TRBV19
j_gene: TRBJ1-4
abundance: NA
CDR3aa: CASSIAGGEKLFF
CDR3nt: TGTGCCAGTAGTATAGCAGGGGGTGAAAAACTGTTTTTT

d_gene: NA
v_gene: TRBV6-5
j_gene: TRBJ2-6
abundance: few
CDR3aa: CASSYGGANVLTF
CDR3nt: TGTGCCAGCAGTTACGGTGGGGCCAACGTCCTGACTTTC

d_gene: TRBD1
v_gene: TRBV4-1
j_gene: TRBJ2-7
abundance: NA
CDR3aa: CASSQIRDRSYEQYF
CDR3nt: TGCGCCAGCAGCCAAATCCGGGACAGATCCTACGAGCAGTACTTC